Sequencing of this T cell receptor beta chain was carried out in a study of T cell responses to AZD1222 COVID-19 vaccine. Trimming pared 5 bases from V and 5 bases from J, leaving 15 bases between. The length of the CDR3 is 14 residues. Germline lookup yields CDR1 SGHVS and CDR2 FQNEAQ. In regard to this clone: As yet, its antigen is unknown.

Produced via immunoSEQ multiplex PCR; TCRdb's table is partial and in-frame only. The sample has some 91,000 clones, approximately 88% seen once. General observations from the study: Spike-specific TCR repertoires showed rising breadth and depth after two AZD1222 doses.

The chain employs TRBV7-8 and TRBJ1-1; D gene unclear. The sequences come from peripheral blood, collected on day 0 of AZD1222 vaccination. The receptor was isolated from an adult in good health. The CDR3 DNA is TGTGCCAGCAGCATACCCGGGCGATCAACTGAAGCTTTCTTT. Translated, it gives CASSIPGRSTEAFF. Based on the CDR3 plus reference TRBV7-8 and TRBJ1-1, the full variable domain is GAGVSQSPRYKVAKRGQDVALRCDPISGHVSLFWYQQALGQGPEFLTYFQNEAQLDKSGLPSDRFFAERPEGSVSTLKIQRTQQEDSAVYLCASSIPGRSTEAFFGQGTRLTVV.